The sequence of this T cell receptor (beta chain) was determined in a study of blood T cell repertoires in COVID-19. In the study overall: COVID-19 samples, acute and convalescent, were from the United States, Italy and Spain. T cells, B-cell-depleted T cells, or PBMCs supplied cDNA or gDNA.

Per the study methods: Reference gene primer amplification gave estimated nucleated cell counts. Only in-frame clones appear in the TCRdb table, and some are missing; sequencing was by immunoSEQ multiplex PCR. The DNA gave D and trimming, while V, J and clone size come from that table. This sample has fewer than 150,000 clones, with 88% found just once. The CDR3 extends over 16 amino acids. The V segment lost 6 bases and the J segment 0 bases; nucleotides outside the gene matches: 8. Germline values: CDR1 MNHEY, CDR2 SVGEGT. The clonotype originates from a man in his forties or fifties with active or convalescent COVID-19. The genes are TRBV6-2 or TRBV6-3 and TRBJ2-5; TRBD2 aligns across 9 bases. Sequencing used peripheral blood. In nucleotides, the CDR3 is TGTGCCAGCAGCCCCGGACTAGCGCCCTACCAAGAGACCCAGTACTTC. It yields the protein CASSPGLAPYQETQYF.